This T cell receptor (beta chain) came from a study of T-cell memory formation after mild COVID-19. TCRdb recomputed calls from the 5' RACE reads with MiXCR, one row per CDR3 protein. The table records around 300,000 distinct CDR3 sequences, around 13% of them present only once. The V end lost 5 bases, the J end lost 3 bases, and 10 bases lay between the germline ends. CDR3 length: 14 amino acids. Germline V gene data show CDR1 as SGHTA and CDR2 as FQGNSA. Overall study findings and caveats: Confirmation of SARS-CoV-2 specificity was lacking for second-wave clones peaking day 37. Clones contracting day 15 to 85 were balanced CD4/CD8; later expanders leaned CD4+. CD4+ contracting clones lay mainly in CM and EM, CD8+ ones in EMRA.

Of note for this clonotype: Its antigen is undetermined.

The origin of this receptor is a man aged 18-30 years who had mild COVID-19 (a few samples of this study predate the infection). Cell type and time point are not known. The chain recombines TRBV7-2 with TRBJ1-4; TRBD1 is a possible D gene (5 bases). The sequencing input was PBMCs or a T cell subset sorted from them (not recorded which). CDR3 coding DNA: TGTGCCAGCAGCCCAGGGTGGGCTAATGAAAAACTGTTTTTT. This translates into CASSPGWANEKLFF.